The clone carrying this T cell receptor (beta chain) has just one count. The antigen is undetermined. The sample originates from a study of CD8+ T cells in alopecia areata. Study-wide points: Affected scalp, especially in alopecia totalis/universalis, had a higher clonality than normal scalp did.

The CDR3 sequence is 16 residues long. Trimming removed 2 bases from V and 0 bases from J; junction bases left unmatched: 3. Germline V gene lookup returns CDR1 MNHEY and CDR2 SVGAGI. TCR sequencing used cDNA made by reverse transcription of extracted RNA. Profiling relied on immunoSEQ multiplex PCR, and the TCRdb table lists in-frame clones only, not all of them. This table has 110,000 or so clones, roughly 66% appearing once. Isolation of CD4+ and CD8+ T cells from PBMCs was achieved by sorting. This TCR derives from a human donor in good health. Source material: CD4+ T cells sorted from blood. The chain recombines TRBV6-5 with TRBJ2-3, with TRBD2 matching 9 bases. Written as DNA, the CDR3 is TGTGCCAGCAGTTACCTAGCGGGGTCTAGCACAGATACGCAGTATTTT. Amino acid sequence: CASSYLAGSSTDTQYF.